Listed below are T cell receptor beta chains from one sample, sequenced in a study of blood T cell repertoires in COVID-19. Libraries were prepared by immunoSEQ multiplex PCR; TCRdb keeps only in-frame clonotypes and omits some of them. The table has approximately 400,000 clones, roughly 90% seen once; the top ten hold 0.95% to 1.5%. Sequenced input: peripheral blood. Receptor source: a man in his forties or fifties with acute or convalescent COVID-19. Both conserved end residues are part of each CDR3. The size entry is marked missing in some rows and otherwise reads once, few, many or a size class.

abundance	v_gene	j_gene	CDR3aa
NA	TRBV13	TRBJ1-2	CASSLGGGRTTRYGYTF
NA	TRBV7-9	TRBJ2-5	CASSPYPQETQYF
NA	TRBV5-6	TRBJ2-1	CASSLGGVVNEQFF
NA	TRBV6-6	TRBJ2-2	CASSYHSGGGELFF
NA	TRBV10-3	TRBJ1-4	CAISESGTDEKLFF
NA	TRBV5-6	TRBJ2-1	CASSLLRGISNEQFF
NA	TRBV2	TRBJ2-3	CASRQGTGGGDTQYF
NA	TRBV10-1	TRBJ1-1	CASRQTDMNTEAFF
few	TRBV6-5	TRBJ2-7	CASREVYEQYF
NA	TRBV29-1	TRBJ2-1	CSVDLYNEQFF
NA	TRBV5-4	TRBJ2-1	CASSPERGGRNEQFF
NA	TRBV5-4	TRBJ2-7	CASSQLGRGGPYEQYF
NA	TRBV29-1	TRBJ2-5	CSVRSTSGQQETQYF
NA	TRBV12-3/TRBV12-4	TRBJ2-5	CASSLERETQYF
NA	TRBV6-1	TRBJ1-5	CASSEQGWYQPQHF
NA	TRBV11-1	TRBJ1-1	CASSWGDEAFF
NA	TRBV18	TRBJ1-3	CASSPVPGQGAGNTIYF
once	TRBV19	TRBJ2-1	CASSRLAGSSYNEQFF
NA	TRBV4-1	TRBJ2-5	CASSQELAGDGETQYF
NA	TRBV28	TRBJ2-7	CASSLSTSGRLRYEQYF
NA	TRBV18	TRBJ1-2	CASSPEGTGVGYTF
NA	TRBV7-2	TRBJ1-3	CASSRTYSGNTIYF
NA	TRBV11-2	TRBJ1-1	CASSPRQRNTEAFF
NA	TRBV4-1	TRBJ1-3	CASSQVWRGSGNTIYF
NA	TRBV7-8	TRBJ1-2	CASSLGTIYGYTF
NA	TRBV10-3	TRBJ2-3	CAISEGSTGTDTQYF
NA	TRBV7-2	TRBJ2-3	CASSSGTSLTDTQYF
NA	TRBV14	TRBJ1-1	CASSQYQGALGTEAFF
NA	TRBV12-5	TRBJ1-5	CASGLDGQVTGVGNQPQHF
NA	TRBV4-1	TRBJ1-1	CASSPRTGKNTEAFF
once	TRBV29-1	TRBJ2-1	CSVESSGRDAYNEQFF
NA	TRBV9	TRBJ1-2	CASSGGGPLRYGYTF
NA	TRBV24-1	TRBJ2-3	CATSDTKQGTSTDTQYF
NA	TRBV27	TRBJ2-2	CASSWDRSTGELFF
NA	TRBV29-1	TRBJ2-5	CSGDLEGETQYF
NA	TRBV5-4	TRBJ2-7	CASSLTSGTGGREQYF
NA	TRBV27	TRBJ1-5	CASSLKGHNSNQPQHF